This T cell receptor (beta chain) originates from a study of shared clonotypes between healthy human individuals. Donors had no recently reported acute infections or vaccinations and were HIV-negative. Approximately 100 million PBMCs per unsorted sample were used for genomic DNA. Broader study findings: Sample collection involved blood only; tissue repertoires are likely different. Clonotype sharing among donors likely depends on sequencing depth.

Concerning this clone: What it recognizes is unknown.

The repertoire was sequenced with immunoSEQ multiplex PCR; TCRdb's copy has only in-frame clones and lacks some. The sample yields around 530,000 clones, just over 75% seen once. Per the germline V gene, CDR1 is KGHSH and CDR2 is LQKENI. This CDR3 has 14 residues. Deletions cut 4 bases from V and 2 bases from J, with 11 bases between. This receptor was obtained from a woman between 40 and 55 years old in good health. Some clones in this sample may be carry-over from other donors' samples. Sequencing input: PBMCs. This chain joins TRBV18 and TRBJ1-2; tentative D call: TRBD1 (5 bases). The chain's CDR3 is CASSLGGGNYGYTF. For the CDR3, the DNA is TGTGCCAGCTCACTCGGTGGGGGGAACTATGGCTACACCTTC.